These 12 T cell receptor beta chains were all obtained from the same sample, sequenced in a study of blood T cell repertoires in COVID-19. Method: immunoSEQ multiplex PCR; TCRdb's copy keeps in-frame clones and lacks some. Among roughly 100,000 clones, roughly 71% were seen once, and the ten largest hold about 10%. Sequenced material: peripheral blood. The source is an elderly woman with acute or convalescent COVID-19.

This chain uses TRBV5-1 with TRBJ2-4; D is possibly TRBD2 (6 bases). The CDR3 sequence is 16 residues long. V was trimmed by 0 bases and J by 0 bases, leaving 10 bases between them. Per germline, CDR1 SGHRS and CDR2 YFSETQ. The CDR3 region has the DNA TGCGCCAGCAGCTTGGTCGGAGGGCTAGCCAAAAACATTCAGTACTTC. Residues: CASSLVGGLAKNIQYF.

V usage is TRBV5-8 and J usage is TRBJ2-1; 7 bases map to TRBD1. The germline V gene has CDR1 SGHTS and CDR2 YDEGEE. This CDR3 comprises 16 residues. V shed 4 bases, J shed 1 base, and the junction held 8 bases outside the gene matches. The CDR3 nucleotides are TGTGCCAGCAGCCCGACAGGGATCGGGTCCTACAATGAGCAGTTCTTC. This translates into CASSPTGIGSYNEQFF.

The chain couples TRBV7-9 to TRBJ2-5; the D is unclear. The germline V and J ends were trimmed by 10 bases and 3 bases, with 9 bases remaining between them. Germline loops: CDR1 SEHNR, CDR2 FQNEAQ (reference sequence). The CDR3 is 11 amino acids. CDR3 sequence (DNA): TGTGCCACCTCGCCAGAAGAGACCCAGTACTTC. Protein sequence: CATSPEETQYF.

The V and J genes are TRBV30 and TRBJ1-4; 9 nucleotides match TRBD1. The CDR3 is 13 amino acids. Germline CDR1 is GTSNPN and CDR2 is SVGIG (reference sequence). The J segment lost 7 bases and the V segment lost 5 bases, leaving 5 bases of the junction unmatched. The CDR3 spells CAWSTGGGEKLFF. As DNA, the CDR3 is TGTGCCTGGTCCACAGGGGGCGGTGAAAAACTGTTTTTT.

The V and J genes are TRBV5-4 and TRBJ1-1, with a tentative D call TRBD1 (6 bases). V lost 4 bases and J lost 5, with 15 bases in between. The CDR3 runs to 14 residues. The V gene's germline CDR1 is SGHNT and CDR2 YYREEE (reference sequence). DNA of the CDR3: TGTGCCAGCAGCGGGGTACAGGGCAGGACTGAAGCTTTCTTT. It specifies CASSGVQGRTEAFF.

The V gene is TRBV4-2, the J gene TRBJ1-2; possible D gene TRBD1, 6 bases. Per the germline V gene, CDR1 is LGHNA and CDR2 is YNFKEQ. CDR3 length: 15 amino acids. Trimming cost V 0 bases and J 6 bases, with 14 bases left between them. The CDR3 nucleotides read TGTGCCAGCAGCCAAGAGAGGCAGGGGTGGAATGGCTACACCTTC. Encoded protein: CASSQERQGWNGYTF.

This chain connects TRBV7-9 to TRBJ2-5; D is ambiguous. The V gene lost 2 bases and the J gene lost 0 bases, with 7 bases spanning the gap. Per germline, CDR1 SEHNR and CDR2 FQNEAQ (reference sequence). This CDR3 spans 14 amino acids. The CDR3 nucleotides read TGTGCCAGCAGCTTACTCCAGGACCAAGAGACCCAGTACTTC. Encoded protein: CASSLLQDQETQYF. The variable domain in full, with the rest retrieved from reference TRBV7-9 and TRBJ2-5, is DTGVSQNPRHKITKRGQNVTFRCDPISEHNRLYWYRQTLGQGPEFLTYFQNEAQLEKSRLLSDRFSAERPKGSFSTLEIQRTEQGDSAMYLCASSLLQDQETQYFGPGTRLLVL.

The chain carries TRBV5-1 and TRBJ1-2; 7 bases line up with TRBD1. The V gene end was trimmed by 2 bases and the J gene end by 0 bases; junction bases not matched to a gene: 4. This CDR3 has 15 residues. Germline CDR1 is SGHRS and CDR2 is YFSETQ. CDR3 nucleotide sequence: TGCGCCAGCAGCTTTTCGGGACAGCCTAACTATGGCTACACCTTC. Its translation is CASSFSGQPNYGYTF.

The chain is built from TRBV11-2 and TRBJ2-1; 12 bases fit TRBD2. This CDR3 contains 15 residues. Trimming cost V 5 bases and J 8 bases; bases outside gene matches: 7. The V gene's germline CDR1 is SGHAT and CDR2 FQNNGV. CDR3 sequence reads: CASSLSSGRGDEQFF. The CDR3, as DNA: TGTGCCAGCAGCCTATCTAGCGGGAGGGGAGATGAGCAGTTCTTC.

This clone was recorded a few times. The chain joins TRBV3-1 (or the pseudogene TRBV3-2) to TRBJ1-3; tentative D call: TRBD1 (5 bases). This CDR3 spans 11 amino acids. Germline values: CDR1 LGHDT, CDR2 YNNKEL (reference sequence). The V end was cut by 6 bases, the J end by 8 bases, with 8 bases between. CDR3 bases: TGTGCCAGCAGTAGGGGCGACACCATATATTTT. Amino acids: CASSRGDTIYF.

This clone has a handful of counts. The chain recombines TRBV9 with TRBJ2-3; D possibly corresponds to TRBD1 (5 bases). V was clipped by 0 bases and J by 2 bases, with 13 bases between them. This CDR3 is built from 16 residues. Germline CDR1 SGDLS, CDR2 YYNGEE. In DNA, the CDR3 is TGTGCCAGCAGCGTAGGAATCCAGGGCCCCACAGATACGCAGTATTTT. Translating it yields CASSVGIQGPTDTQYF.

The CDR3 nucleotides are TGTGCCAGCGATACTAGCGGGAGGACCCAAGAGACCCAGTACTTC. This codes for CASDTSGRTQETQYF. The V gene is TRBV28, the J gene TRBJ2-5, with TRBD2 matching over 12 bases. There are 15 residues in the CDR3. Germline trimming cut 8 bases from V and 1 base from J; bases unmatched to any gene: 5. The germline V gene encodes CDR1 MDHEN and CDR2 SYDVKM.